The next 17 T cell receptor beta chains were all read from a single sample in a study of CD8+CD57+ T cells in acquired aplastic anemia. It was genomic DNA that served as the template for profiling TCR beta VDJ and CDR3. TCRdb reprocessed the reads via MiXCR and lists one record per CDR3 protein. In the table there are around 210,000 distinct CDR3 sequences, roughly 60% of which are singletons. Patients sequenced had flow cytometry evidence of CD8+CD57+ cell expansion. Sequencing was carried out using sorted CD4+, CD8+, or CD8+CD57+ T cells (not recorded which) from PBMCs. These receptors were collected from a human donor with aplastic anemia.

This clonotype was counted between two and nine times. The chain combines TRBV2 with TRBJ2-3; 9 nucleotides match TRBD1. Trimming at V came to 7 bases and at J to 0 bases, leaving 11 bases not matched to a gene. This CDR3 has 17 amino acids. Per germline, CDR1 SNHLY and CDR2 FYNNEI. The chain's CDR3 is CASKRDRASPSTDTQYF. The DNA for the CDR3 is TGTGCCAGCAAGCGGGACAGGGCAAGCCCTAGCACAGATACGCAGTATTTT.

The chain combines TRBV19 with TRBJ1-2; 7 bases are a match to TRBD1. The CDR3 loop spans 12 amino acids. Trimming at V came to 6 bases and at J to 2 bases, leaving 0 bases not matched to a gene. Per germline, CDR1 LNHDA and CDR2 SQIVND (reference sequence). The CDR3: CASRTGNYGYTF. For the CDR3, the DNA is TGTGCCAGTAGGACAGGGAACTATGGCTACACCTTC. The entire variable domain, with the rest obtained from reference TRBV19 and TRBJ1-2, is as follows: DGGITQSPKYLFRKEGQNVTLSCEQNLNHDAMYWYRQDPGQGLRLIYYSQIVNDFQKGDIAEGYSVSREKKESFPLTVTSAQKNPTAFYLCASRTGNYGYTFGSGTRLTVV.

For the CDR3, the DNA is TGTGCCAGCAGCTTGGCCGGGGGGGAGGTCCACGAGCAGTACTTC. Its protein product is CASSLAGGEVHEQYF. The chain combines TRBV5-4 with TRBJ2-7, with 8 bases lining up with TRBD2. With V trimmed by 0 bases and J by 5 bases, 7 bases remained unmatched. The CDR3 has 15 residues. In germline, CDR1 is SGHNT, CDR2 YYREEE (reference sequence).

The chain recombines TRBV9 with TRBJ1-4, with 7 nucleotides matching TRBD1. J was trimmed by 8 bases and V by 4 bases; bases with no gene match: 5. CDR1 and CDR2 from the germline V gene are SGDLS and YYNGEE. CDR3 length: 13 amino acids. This CDR3 is CASSRATGEKLFF. The CDR3, as DNA: TGTGCCAGCAGCCGAGCGACAGGGGAAAAACTGTTTTTT.

This chain joins TRBV2 and TRBJ1-2; 11 bases fit TRBD1. The V gene end was trimmed by 4 bases and the J gene end by 8 bases; junction bases not matched to a gene: 9. This CDR3 comprises 15 residues. From germline, CDR1 is SNHLY and CDR2 FYNNEI. The CDR3 DNA follows: TGTGCCAGCAGTGGAGGCGGACAGGGGGCGGACGGCTACACCTTC. Translated, it gives CASSGGGQGADGYTF.

The CDR3 sequence is CATAQPGTPGTEAFF. Here the CDR3 DNA reads TGTGCCACCGCTCAACCCGGGACGCCAGGTACTGAAGCTTTCTTT. The rearrangement uses TRBV19 and TRBJ1-1; a weak D match, TRBD1 (5 bases). The V gene's germline CDR1 is LNHDA and CDR2 SQIVND (reference sequence). V lost 10 bases and J 5 bases, leaving 23 bases between the germline ends. The CDR3 covers 15 residues.

This clonotype came up a few times. The V call is TRBV15, the J call TRBJ2-1, with 7 bases matching TRBD2. Per the germline V gene, CDR1 is LNHNV and CDR2 is YYDKDF (reference sequence). V lost 3 bases to trimming and J lost 6 bases; unmatched junction nucleotides: 11. The CDR3 is 16 residues long. In DNA form, the CDR3 reads TGTGCCACCAGCAGCTTGGCCGGGACGGGGGGCAATGAGCAGTTCTTC. Translated: CATSSLAGTGGNEQFF.

The V call is TRBV20-1, the J call TRBJ2-1; 9 bases are shared with TRBD2. This CDR3 is 15 amino acids long. J lost 4 bases, V lost 0 bases, and 4 bases had no gene match. Germline loops: CDR1 DFQATT, CDR2 SNEGSKA (reference sequence). In DNA, the CDR3 is TGCAGTGCTAGAGAAAGCGGGGGGATTTACAATGAGCAGTTCTTC. Translation: CSARESGGIYNEQFF.

The J gene is TRBJ2-5, the V gene TRBV7-8; perhaps TRBD1 as D (5 bases). The CDR3 consists of 14 residues. V dropped 0 bases and J dropped 7 bases, with 12 bases sitting between them. Germline values: CDR1 SGHVS, CDR2 FQNEAQ. CDR3 loop: CASSLAPVRATQYF. The DNA for the CDR3 is TGTGCCAGCAGCTTAGCGCCGGTCAGGGCGACCCAGTACTTC.

This clonotype has only one observation. One end of the junction varies from germline; a read error may be responsible. This chain joins TRBV5-1 and TRBJ2-7; maybe TRBD1 (5 bases). From germline, CDR1 is SGHRS and CDR2 YFSETQ. This CDR3 is 16 amino acids long. The CDR3 sequence: CTSSLDVDSLRHEQYF. The CDR3 bases are TGCACCAGCAGCTTAGATGTTGACAGTCTGCGCCACGAGCAGTACTTC. The variable domain in full, completed from reference TRBV5-1 and TRBJ2-7, reads KAGVTQTPRYLIKTRGQQVTLSCSPISGHRSVSWYQQTPGQGLQFLFEYFSETQRNKGNFPGRFSGRQFSNSRSEMNVSTLELGDSALYLCTSSLDVDSLRHEQYFGPGTRLTVT.

The chain recombines TRBV2 with TRBJ2-7, with D unresolved. V was cut by 2 bases and J by 0 bases, with 14 bases left in between. Per germline, CDR1 SNHLY and CDR2 FYNNEI. The CDR3 has 16 amino acids. The chain's CDR3 is CASSELGRINSYEQYF. The DNA for the CDR3 is TGTGCCAGCAGTGAACTGGGCAGGATAAACTCCTACGAGCAGTACTTC.

The V call is TRBV10-3, the J call TRBJ2-7; TRBD1 matches 8 bases. This CDR3 has 13 residues. J lost 3 bases, V lost 2 bases, and 0 bases had no gene match. CDR1 is ENHRY, CDR2 SYGVKD, per germline. DNA of the CDR3: TGTGCCATCAGTGAGGGACAGGGCTACGAGCAGTACTTC. Its protein is CAISEGQGYEQYF.

This chain links TRBV7-8 with TRBJ1-3; D is unresolved. The CDR3 has 13 amino acids. Trimming took off 10 bases at V and 0 bases at J, with 10 bases between the two ends. Germline V gene sequence: CDR1 SGHVS, CDR2 FQNEAQ. The CDR3 DNA reads as TGTGCCATTATGGGCTACTCTGGAAACACCATATATTTT. Amino acid sequence: CAIMGYSGNTIYF.

Note on this clonotype: Mismatch with germline at one junction end may stem from a read error. The J gene is TRBJ2-3, the V gene TRBV20-1; 10 nucleotides align to TRBD2. CDR1 and CDR2 from the germline V gene are DFQATT and SNEGSKA (reference sequence). The CDR3 is made up of 17 amino acids. This chain's CDR3 is CSARPSSGRHRTDTQFF. The CDR3 coding sequence is TGCAGTGCTAGACCTAGTAGCGGGAGGCATCGCACAGATACGCAGTTTTTT.

Written as DNA, the CDR3 is TGCAGTGCTACTTTACGGAACACTGAAGCTTTCTTT. Protein product: CSATLRNTEAFF. The chain uses TRBV20-1 and TRBJ1-1; D gene ambiguous. Trimming took off 4 bases at V and 1 base at J, with 7 bases between the two ends. Germline V gene sequence: CDR1 DFQATT, CDR2 SNEGSKA (reference sequence). This CDR3 comprises 12 residues.

The table lists this clonotype with a few counts. V usage is TRBV7-3 and J usage is TRBJ2-5, with 8 bases matching TRBD2. The CDR3 consists of 14 residues. CDR1 is SGHTA and CDR2 is FQGTGA in the germline V gene. V was clipped by 6 bases and J by 4 bases; unmatched bases: 7. The CDR3 reads CASRRGGQVETQYF. CDR3 DNA sequence: TGTGCCAGCAGGCGCGGGGGGCAGGTAGAGACCCAGTACTTC.

The rearrangement links TRBV19 to TRBJ1-5, with D possibly being TRBD1 (6 bases). The V end was cut by 2 bases, the J end by 9 bases, with 20 bases between. Germline V gene lookup returns CDR1 LNHDA and CDR2 SQIVND (reference sequence). The CDR3 extends over 16 amino acids. CDR3 in DNA: TGTGCCAGTAGTATATCGGGGACACCTCTCTCCGGGCCCCAGCATTTT. It is translated as CASSISGTPLSGPQHF.